The next 10 T cell receptor beta chains were all read from a single sample in a study of blood T cells in healthy people across ages. PCR was performed a second time for about 7 to 11 cycles using a sample-barcoded 5' primer and a J-beta primer mix. TCRdb reanalysed the 5' RACE reads using MiXCR and keeps one entry per CDR3 protein. The table lists over a million distinct CDR3 sequences, under 30% of them singletons. This sample was also put to use in a study of T cells of mothers and their children.

Sequenced input: blood. The receptor set was obtained from a girl aged 2 to 9 in good health.

The CDR3: CASSQGRSGLDSGANVLTF. Written as DNA, the CDR3 is TGCGCCAGCAGCCAAGGCCGCTCAGGATTAGACTCTGGGGCCAACGTCCTGACTTTC. The gene calls are TRBV4-3 and TRBJ2-6; no reliable D call. With 1 base removed from V and 0 bases from J, the gap between germline ends came to 16 bases. Germline-derived CDR1 and CDR2 are LGHNA and YSLEER. The CDR3 has 19 residues.

The CDR3 here is CASSQDRQKSEQYF. In DNA, the CDR3 is TGCGCCAGCAGCCAAGATCGACAGAAGAGCGAGCAGTACTTC. This chain links TRBV4-3 with TRBJ2-7, with D possibly being TRBD1 (5 bases). The CDR3 is 14 residues long. Trimming removed 0 bases at V and 6 bases at J, with 12 bases between. Germline CDR1 LGHNA, CDR2 YSLEER.

The V gene is TRBV29-1, the J gene TRBJ2-7; TRBD2 might be the D (6 bases). The J call may be faulty, since TRBJ2-1 better matches the DNA end. This CDR3 comprises 13 residues. CDR1 is SQVTM and CDR2 is ANQGSEA in the germline V gene. The CDR3 reads CSILAGADYEQFF. The CDR3 nucleotides read TGCAGTATACTAGCTGGAGCGGACTATGAGCAGTTCTTC.

This chain links TRBV28 with TRBJ1-1; D not certain. CDR1 is MDHEN, CDR2 SYDVKM, per germline. Trimming shortened V by 3 bases and J by 0 bases, and 8 bases separated the two germline ends. The CDR3 loop spans 14 amino acids. The CDR3 loop is CASSFLSMNTEAFF. The CDR3 coding sequence is TGTGCCAGCAGTTTTCTTTCCATGAACACTGAAGCTTTCTTT.

This clonotype was seen more than once but under ten times. The V call is TRBV9, the J call TRBJ2-1; tentatively, D is TRBD1 or TRBD2 (5 bases each). The J call is in doubt because the DNA end fits TRBJ2-7 better. The CDR3 is 14 amino acids. The V gene's germline CDR1 is SGDLS and CDR2 YYNGEE. CDR3 sequence reads: CASSVRGAGQEQYF. The CDR3 nucleotides are TGTGCCAGCAGCGTCAGAGGGGCAGGGCAAGAGCAGTACTTC.

The rearrangement uses TRBV6-1 and TRBJ2-1; D may be TRBD2 (6 bases). CDR1 is MNHNS, CDR2 SASEGT, per germline. V was shortened by 1 base and J by 6 bases, with 13 bases between the two germline ends. This CDR3 contains 15 residues. CDR3 loop: CASSEGEASSNEQFF. The CDR3, as DNA: TGTGCCAGCAGTGAAGGGGAGGCTAGCTCCAATGAGCAGTTCTTC.

This clonotype was counted many times. The chain carries TRBV2 and TRBJ1-1; 7 bases line up with TRBD1. The V and J ends lost 6 bases and 2 bases, in that order; junction bases with no gene match: 12. The germline gives CDR1 SNHLY, CDR2 FYNNEI. The CDR3 consists of 16 residues. Written as DNA, the CDR3 is TGTGCCAGCAGCCAGGCCTCGGACAGGTCTAACACTGAAGCTTTCTTT. It is translated as CASSQASDRSNTEAFF. Combining the CDR3 with reference TRBV2 and TRBJ1-1 gives the whole variable domain EPEVTQTPSHQVTQMGQEVILRCVPISNHLYFYWYRQILGQKVEFLVSFYNNEISEKSEIFDDQFSVERPDGSNFTLKIRSTKLEDSAMYFCASSQASDRSNTEAFFGQGTRLTVV.

This clonotype appeared a few times. The gene calls are TRBV15 and TRBJ2-5; 7 nucleotides match TRBD2. With V trimmed by 2 bases and J by 5 bases, 5 bases remained unmatched. The germline CDR1 and CDR2 sequences are LNHNV and YYDKDF (reference sequence). The CDR3 length is 14 residues. The CDR3 sequence: CATSRPRGVETQYF. The CDR3 DNA reads as TGTGCCACCAGCAGACCCCGGGGGGTGGAGACCCAGTACTTC.

The CDR3 spells CASAPGLAAAGETQYF. CDR3 nucleotides: TGTGCCAGCGCCCCGGGACTAGCTGCCGCCGGGGAGACCCAGTACTTC. The J gene is TRBJ2-5, the V gene TRBV11-3; 9 nucleotides agree with TRBD2. Per germline, CDR1 SGHNT and CDR2 YENEEA. Trimming took 8 bases from V and 5 from J; bases not matched to a gene: 15. This CDR3 contains 16 residues.

For the CDR3, the DNA is TGCGCCAGCAGCCAAGAGGGTCCCGGCACCTACGAGCAGTACTTC. This translates into CASSQEGPGTYEQYF. This sequence joins TRBV4-1 and TRBJ2-7; D gene uncertain. V lost 0 bases, J lost 2 bases, and 11 bases lay in between. CDR1 and CDR2 from the germline V gene are MGHRA and YSYEKL. The length of the CDR3 is 15 residues.